The present TCR beta chain was sequenced within a study of blood T cell repertoires in COVID-19. Recovered status applied to Cohort 3 donors who had two consecutive negative PCRs. It also applied to those with clearance or with symptom resolution. Germline loops: CDR1 SGHTA, CDR2 FQGNSA. V dropped 6 bases and J dropped 6; count of bases not matched to a gene: 9. CDR3 size: 15 residues. Profiling relied on immunoSEQ multiplex PCR, and the TCRdb table lists in-frame clones only, not all of them. The sample consists of hundreds of thousands of clones, approximately 91% of them appearing once. The clonotype comes from a man aged 60 to 69 who had recovered from COVID-19. V and J are TRBV7-2 and TRBJ2-7; 12 bases match TRBD2. Sequenced sample: PBMCs or T cells enriched from blood (not recorded which). The CDR3 spells CASRILAGGGAEQYF. The CDR3 DNA is TGTGCCAGCAGGATTCTAGCGGGAGGGGGCGCCGAGCAGTACTTC.